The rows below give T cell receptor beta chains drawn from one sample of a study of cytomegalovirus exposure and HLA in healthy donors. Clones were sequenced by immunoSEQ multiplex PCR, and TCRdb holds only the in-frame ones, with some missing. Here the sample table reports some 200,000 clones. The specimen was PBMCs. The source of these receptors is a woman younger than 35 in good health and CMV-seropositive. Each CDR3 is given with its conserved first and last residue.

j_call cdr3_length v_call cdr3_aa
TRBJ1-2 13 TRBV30 CACIDRGGYGYTF
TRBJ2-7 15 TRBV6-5 CASSHPGTGRYEQYF
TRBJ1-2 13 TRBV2 CANPGTGVYGYTF
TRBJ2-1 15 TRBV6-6 CASSRDRGRYNEQFF
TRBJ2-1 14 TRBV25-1 CASSSRGRANEQFF
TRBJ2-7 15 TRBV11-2 CASRGAAGGLESQYF
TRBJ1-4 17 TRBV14 CASSQGTGQNNNEKLFF
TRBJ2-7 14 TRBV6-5 CASSYSISSYEQYF
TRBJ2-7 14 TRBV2 CASSLMRGSYEQYF
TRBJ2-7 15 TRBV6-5 CASRQGLGNSYEQYF
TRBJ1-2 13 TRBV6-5 CASRRRGDYGYTF
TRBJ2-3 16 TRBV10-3 CAISDFSSMRTDTQYF
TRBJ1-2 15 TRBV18 CASSPDTDPNYGYTF
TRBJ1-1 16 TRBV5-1 CASSLRGGILGTEAFF
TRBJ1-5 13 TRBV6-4 CASSGEVNQPQHF
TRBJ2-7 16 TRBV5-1 CASSETSGAVSYEQYF
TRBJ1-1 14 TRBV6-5 CASSRDRMNTEAFF
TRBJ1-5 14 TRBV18 CASSPGGGNQPQHF
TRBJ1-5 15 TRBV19 CASSITQGRTGPQHF
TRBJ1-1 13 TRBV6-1 CASSPRENTEAFF
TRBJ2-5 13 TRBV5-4 CASSLGSQETQYF
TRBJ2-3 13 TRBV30 CAWSVQQRGPQYF
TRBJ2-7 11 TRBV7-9 CASSLVSEQYF
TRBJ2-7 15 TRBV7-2 CASSLAGGLTYEQYF
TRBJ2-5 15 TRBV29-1 CSVDWGLAGEETQYF
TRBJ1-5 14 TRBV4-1 CASSPRQGNQPQHF
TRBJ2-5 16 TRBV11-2 CASSFASGRAGETQYF
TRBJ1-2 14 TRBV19 CASSNAGQGYGYTF
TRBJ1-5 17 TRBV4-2 CASSQGLMSDGDQPRHF
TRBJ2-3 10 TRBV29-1 CSTLEDTQYF
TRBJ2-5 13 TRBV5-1 CASSIGTQETQYF
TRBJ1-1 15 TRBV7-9 CASSLGGTGGSEAFF
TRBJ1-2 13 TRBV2 CASRVGQVYGYTF
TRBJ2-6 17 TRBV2 CASSERLTLSGANVLTF
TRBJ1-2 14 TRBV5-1 CASSFGGVFYGYTF
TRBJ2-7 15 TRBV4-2 CASNTGTSDSYEQYF
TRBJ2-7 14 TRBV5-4 CASSPLQGVGEQYF
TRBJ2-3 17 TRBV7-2 CASSPRGSGRFTDTQYF
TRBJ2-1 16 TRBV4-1 CASSHRLPGLTNEQFF
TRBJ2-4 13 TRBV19 CASSIRGGPSWYF
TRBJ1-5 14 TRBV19 CASSHGSENQPQHF
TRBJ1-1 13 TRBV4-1 CASSVTGGTEAFF
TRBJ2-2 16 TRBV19 CASRPSGRMNTGELFF
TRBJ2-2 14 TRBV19 CASMRGGNTGELFF
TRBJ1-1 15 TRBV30 CAWSVRPARVTEAFF
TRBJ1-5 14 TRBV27 CASSYTGGGQPQHF
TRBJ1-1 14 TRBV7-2 CASSTQGEGTEAFF